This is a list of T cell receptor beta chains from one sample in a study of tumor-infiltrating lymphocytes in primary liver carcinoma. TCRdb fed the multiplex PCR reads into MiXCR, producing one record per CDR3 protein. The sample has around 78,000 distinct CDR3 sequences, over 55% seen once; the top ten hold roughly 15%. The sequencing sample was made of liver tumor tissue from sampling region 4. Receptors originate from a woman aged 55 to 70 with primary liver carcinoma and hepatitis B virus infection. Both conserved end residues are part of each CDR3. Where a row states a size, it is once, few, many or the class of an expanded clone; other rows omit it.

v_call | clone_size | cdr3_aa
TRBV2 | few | CASSRTGGADNQPQHF
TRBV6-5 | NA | CASSDLRTYVEAFF
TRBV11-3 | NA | CASSLGRGEWGADEQLF
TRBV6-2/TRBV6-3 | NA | CANIKASGRSYGQYF
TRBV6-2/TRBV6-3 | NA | CTSSPTSERAAEQFF
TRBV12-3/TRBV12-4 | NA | CASCDVGPGRVYMQYF
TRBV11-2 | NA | CAGSRESGVWETQYF
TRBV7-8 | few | CASSLVLLDYEQYF
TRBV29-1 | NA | CSVRPGDIEAFF
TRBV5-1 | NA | CVSSLGRAAYGYTF
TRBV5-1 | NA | CASSLAVRVGPKGENQYF
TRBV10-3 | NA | CAAESGTGNNEHFF
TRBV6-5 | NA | CASSPSGQGAGKLQHF
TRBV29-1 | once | CSDEGGRATDTQYF
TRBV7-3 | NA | CASSPNKGLYSEQFF
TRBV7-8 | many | CASSPSQGIGELFF
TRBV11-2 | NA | CVSSLERVGLAMHYF
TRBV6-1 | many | CASSYRDEQYF
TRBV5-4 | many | CASSLRLAQETQYF
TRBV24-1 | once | CATSEGRSEANVLTF
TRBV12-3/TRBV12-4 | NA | CASSRTGGVSRDGHTF
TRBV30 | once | CASGQGRNAIYF
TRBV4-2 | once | CANSPLEGQGGTEAFF
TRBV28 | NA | CASSSYSGGSGETQYF
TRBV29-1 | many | CSAGTGGVTGANVLTF
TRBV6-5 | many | CASSYRGASARGEQYF
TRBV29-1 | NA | CSVVDGRGIDEQYF
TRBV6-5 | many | CASSYPGQGARNEQFF
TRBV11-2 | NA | CTSSLEVRTGVTYTQYF
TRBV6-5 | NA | CASCPSPRDSMQYF
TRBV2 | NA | CASSGIGGADTQYF
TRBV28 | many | CASSLSVGRAYQETQYF
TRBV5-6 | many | CASSGSGNTIYF
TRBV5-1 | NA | CTSSEGQGLEETHYF
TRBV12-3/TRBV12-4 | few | CASGQGNGGAEQYF
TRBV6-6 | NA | CASSYPDGGDQPRHF
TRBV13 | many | CASSLGTSGNNEQFF
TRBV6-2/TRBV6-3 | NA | CASSYSGADTQYF
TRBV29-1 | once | CSAEGSTGEGETQCF
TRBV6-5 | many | CASSKNRGREAFF
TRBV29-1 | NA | CSADRGEETQSF
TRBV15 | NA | CATSRNTGQETRYF
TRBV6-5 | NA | CANSYQKTGELFF